A single sample is the source of the 4 T cell receptor beta chains below, sequenced in a study of OX40 agonist ivuxolimab in advanced cancers. Profiling relied on immunoSEQ multiplex PCR, and the TCRdb table lists in-frame clones only, not all of them. The sample comprises 65,000 to 95,000 clones, 88% of which are singletons, and 0.65% to 0.95% rests with the top ten. Sequences were derived from CD4+ or CD8+ T cells sorted from blood, sampled in a trial of the OX40 agonist ivuxolimab. Source of these receptors: an adult with an advanced solid tumor such as melanoma, head and neck, liver or kidney cancer.

This chain links TRBV7-2 with TRBJ2-7; 10 bases match TRBD2. Germline V gives CDR1 SGHTA, CDR2 FQGNSA. V dropped 7 bases and J dropped 6; count of bases not matched to a gene: 6. The CDR3 extends over 13 amino acids. In DNA, the CDR3 is TGTGCCAGCACCGAACTAGCGGGAACCGAGCAGTACTTC. This gives the protein CASTELAGTEQYF.

Note on this clone: One end of the junction fails to match germline, which may point to a read error. The CDR3 DNA reads as TGTGCTAGCAGCGTACAGGGGGGATCCTACAATGAGCAGTTCTTC. Its protein product is CASSVQGGSYNEQFF. This chain uses TRBV7-7 with TRBJ2-1; 8 nucleotides line up with TRBD1. There are 15 residues in the CDR3. Germline CDR1 SSHAT, CDR2 FNYEAQ (reference sequence).

The V gene is TRBV19, the J gene TRBJ2-7; D not certain. The length of the CDR3 is 14 residues. Germline-derived CDR1 and CDR2 are LNHDA and SQIVND (reference sequence). V shed 5 bases and J shed 0 bases, with 11 bases lying between them. CDR3 nucleotide sequence: TGTGCCAGTAGTGAGTATACCAGCTCCTACGAGCAGTACTTC. This gives the protein CASSEYTSSYEQYF.

The rearrangement links TRBV6-1 to TRBJ2-6; unclear D gene. The V end lost 1 base, the J end lost 0 bases, and 4 bases lay between the germline ends. Germline-derived CDR1 and CDR2 are MNHNS and SASEGT. The CDR3 sequence is 15 residues long. Written as DNA, the CDR3 is TGTGCCAGCAGTGAAGGATCCTCTGGGGCCAACGTCCTGACTTTC. The encoded protein is CASSEGSSGANVLTF.